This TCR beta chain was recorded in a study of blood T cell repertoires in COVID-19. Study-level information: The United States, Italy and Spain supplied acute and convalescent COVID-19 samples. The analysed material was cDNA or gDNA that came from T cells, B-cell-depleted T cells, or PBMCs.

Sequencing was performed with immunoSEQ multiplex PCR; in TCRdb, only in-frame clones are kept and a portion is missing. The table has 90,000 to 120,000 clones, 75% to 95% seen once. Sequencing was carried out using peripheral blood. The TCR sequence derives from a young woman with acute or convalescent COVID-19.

This chain's CDR3 is CASSYRTGGSRQPQHF. The CDR3 region has the DNA TGTGCCAGCAGTTACCGTACAGGGGGCTCCAGGCAGCCCCAGCATTTT. The V call is TRBV6-6, the J call TRBJ1-5; 9 positions agree with TRBD1. The CDR3 totals 16 residues. Germline V gene sequence: CDR1 MNHNY, CDR2 SVGAGI (reference sequence). Trimming removed 2 bases from V and 7 bases from J; junction bases left unmatched: 9.